A single sample gave rise to the 22 T cell receptor beta chains below, sequenced in a study of CD8 T cells in Susac syndrome. RNA totalling about 0.45 to 1 ug underwent reverse transcription with random hexamers. A single record per CDR3 protein comes from TCRdb applying MiXCR to the immunoSEQ multiplex PCR reads. The profile shows about 150,000 distinct CDR3 sequences, around 96% of them singletons. The sample was CD4+ T cells from PBMCs. These receptors were collected from a human donor with Susac syndrome.

The chain employs TRBV6-5 and TRBJ2-1; D not resolved. V was shortened by 0 bases and J by 5 bases, with 8 bases between the two germline ends. The CDR3 contains 14 residues. The germline gives CDR1 MNHEY, CDR2 SVGAGI. CDR3 nucleotide sequence: TGTGCCAGCAGTTACTCCCCCGATAACAATGAGCAGTTCTTC. Protein product: CASSYSPDNNEQFF.

The CDR3 DNA is TGCGCCAGCAGCCCCCGGGACAGCCTTTATCAGCCCCAGCATTTT. It is translated as CASSPRDSLYQPQHF. The rearrangement uses TRBV4-1 and TRBJ1-5, with 7 bases fitting TRBD1. This CDR3 contains 15 residues. Losses at the gene ends were 4 bases for V and 5 bases for J; bases not matched to a gene: 8. Germline V CDR1 and CDR2: MGHRA, YSYEKL.

Here the CDR3 DNA reads TGTGCTAGTGCACGGGGACTCGTCGGGGAGACCCAGTACTTC. Translation: CASARGLVGETQYF. V gene TRBV12-5 combines with J gene TRBJ2-5; D is possibly TRBD2 (6 bases). Between the trimmed V and J ends, which lost 7 bases and 5 bases, there was a span of 17 bases. The length of the CDR3 is 14 residues. Germline V gives CDR1 LGHNT, CDR2 FRNRAP.

The chain recombines TRBV12-3 or TRBV12-4 with TRBJ2-2, with no clear D. V was pared by 4 bases and J by 6 bases, with 9 bases between. This CDR3 spans 13 amino acids. CDR3 protein: CASSSRKAGELFF. For the CDR3, the DNA is TGTGCCAGCAGTTCCCGGAAAGCCGGGGAGCTGTTTTTT.

The chain recombines TRBV27 with TRBJ2-7, with 9 bases that match TRBD2. Trimming removed 2 bases from V and 7 bases from J; junction bases left unmatched: 6. This CDR3 is built from 14 residues. Looked up from germline, CDR1 is MNHEY and CDR2 is SMNVEV (reference sequence). The CDR3 is CASSLLAGGREQYF. CDR3 nucleotide sequence: TGTGCCAGCAGTTTACTCGCGGGGGGGCGTGAGCAGTACTTC.

This chain connects TRBV9 to TRBJ1-1, with D unresolved. Germline lookup yields CDR1 SGDLS and CDR2 YYNGEE. V was pared by 4 bases and J by 4 bases, with 11 bases between. The CDR3 has 13 amino acids. CDR3 bases: TGTGCCAGCAGCCGGGGAGGGCTCACTGAAGCTTTCTTT. Protein sequence: CASSRGGLTEAFF.

The V call is TRBV5-4, the J call TRBJ2-6, with 9 bases aligning to TRBD2. The germline CDR1 and CDR2 sequences are SGHNT and YYREEE (reference sequence). The V gene end was trimmed by 4 bases and the J gene end by 1 base; junction bases not matched to a gene: 6. The CDR3 spans 17 residues. The CDR3 sequence is CASSTGLARSGANVLTF. The CDR3 DNA is TGTGCCAGCAGCACGGGACTAGCACGGTCTGGGGCCAACGTCCTGACTTTC.

The chain has TRBV12-3 or TRBV12-4 and TRBJ1-5; D gene unclear. CDR3 length equals 14 residues. V lost 8 bases, J lost 3 bases, and 14 bases lay in between. As DNA, the CDR3 is TGTGCCAGCCGCCTGGACGGGGACAATCAGCCCCAGCATTTT. Residues: CASRLDGDNQPQHF.

The J gene is TRBJ1-5, the V gene TRBV6-2 or TRBV6-3; 7 nucleotides align to TRBD1. From germline, CDR1 is MNHEY and CDR2 SVGEGT. This CDR3 comprises 16 residues. Trimming at V came to 6 bases and at J to 6 bases, leaving 14 bases not matched to a gene. The CDR3: CASSRPGDSLTQPQHF. The CDR3 bases are TGTGCCAGCAGCCGACCTGGGGACAGTTTAACTCAGCCCCAGCATTTT.

The chain uses TRBV5-5 and TRBJ2-3, with D possibly matching TRBD2 (6 bases). Trimming shortened V by 2 bases and J by 4 bases, and 17 bases separated the two germline ends. Germline V gives CDR1 SGHKS, CDR2 YYEKEE (reference sequence). The CDR3 has 16 amino acids. Written as DNA, the CDR3 is TGTGCCAGCAGCTTACTAGCCCCAAGGGTCTCAGATACGCAGTATTTT. Protein sequence: CASSLLAPRVSDTQYF.

The V call is TRBV5-8, the J call TRBJ2-7; 7 bases agree with TRBD2. Germline trimming cut 7 bases from V and 0 bases from J; bases unmatched to any gene: 10. CDR1 is SGHTS and CDR2 is YDEGEE in the germline V gene. The CDR3 runs 15 residues. The CDR3 bases are TGTGCCAGCGTGCCCCGGGGGGTTAGCTCCTACGAGCAGTACTTC. As protein: CASVPRGVSSYEQYF.

The chain is built from TRBV6-5 and TRBJ2-5; weak D call: TRBD2 (5 bases). V lost 5 bases to trimming and J lost 1 base, with 11 bases between them. The CDR3 covers 14 residues. The germline gives CDR1 MNHEY, CDR2 SVGAGI. The CDR3, as DNA: TGTGCCAGCAGTATGGGAGCCCTCCAAGAGACCCAGTACTTC. Protein: CASSMGALQETQYF.

V gene TRBV12-3 or TRBV12-4 combines with J gene TRBJ1-4; D gene ambiguous. The CDR3 is made up of 14 amino acids. The V end was cut by 10 bases, the J end by 0 bases, with 12 bases between. The CDR3 bases are TGTGCCACCGCCCTCGGGGCAACTAATGAAAAACTGTTTTTT. It yields the protein CATALGATNEKLFF.

V gene TRBV5-6 combines with J gene TRBJ2-3; no firm D call. Trimming cost V 1 base and J 2 bases, with 8 bases left between them. The V gene's germline CDR1 is SGHDT and CDR2 YYEEEE. The CDR3 is made up of 14 amino acids. CDR3 bases: TGTGCCAGCAGCTTGCAGGACCACACAGATACGCAGTATTTT. Amino acids: CASSLQDHTDTQYF. Filled out from reference TRBV5-6 and TRBJ2-3, the complete variable domain reads DAGVTQSPTHLIKTRGQQVTLRCSPKSGHDTVSWYQQALGQGPQFIFQYYEEEERQRGNFPDRFSGHQFPNYSSELNVNALLLGDSALYLCASSLQDHTDTQYFGPGTRLTVL.

J is TRBJ2-3 and V is TRBV4-1, with D unresolved. From germline, CDR1 is MGHRA and CDR2 YSYEKL. Trimming removed 2 bases from V and 5 bases from J, with 11 bases in between. CDR3 length equals 14 residues. The DNA of the CDR3 is TGCGCCAGCAGCCAAAAAGGGATCGTAGATACGCAGTATTTT. This translates into CASSQKGIVDTQYF.

The CDR3 DNA follows: TGTGCCAGCAGCGAACCTAGCGTAGGTGAGAATGAGCAGTTCTTC. The encoded protein is CASSEPSVGENEQFF. The rearrangement joins TRBV7-9 to TRBJ2-1, with D possibly matching TRBD2 (6 bases). Per germline, CDR1 SEHNR and CDR2 FQNEAQ (reference sequence). The CDR3 contains 15 residues. The V and J ends lost 5 bases and 7 bases respectively, with 18 bases between them. Drawing the rest from reference TRBV7-9 and TRBJ2-1, the complete variable domain is DTGVSQNPRHKITKRGQNVTFRCDPISEHNRLYWYRQTLGQGPEFLTYFQNEAQLEKSRLLSDRFSAERPKGSFSTLEIQRTEQGDSAMYLCASSEPSVGENEQFFGPGTRLTVL.

V usage is TRBV7-8 and J usage is TRBJ1-2; 11 bases align to TRBD1. Germline loops: CDR1 SGHVS, CDR2 FQNEAQ. V lost 2 bases to trimming and J lost 7 bases; unmatched junction nucleotides: 6. The CDR3 consists of 15 residues. The CDR3 protein is CASSLRDRGVVGYTF. For the CDR3, the DNA is TGTGCCAGCAGCTTAAGGGACAGGGGGGTAGTTGGCTACACCTTC.

In this sample, this clonotype turned up once. J is TRBJ1-1 and V is TRBV6-5; no reliable D call. Trimming removed 8 bases at V and 2 bases at J, with 9 bases between. Germline lookup yields CDR1 MNHEY and CDR2 SVGAGI. The CDR3 runs 12 residues. The CDR3 reads CASANGNTEAFF. Written as DNA, the CDR3 is TGTGCCAGCGCAAACGGTAACACTGAAGCTTTCTTT.

V is TRBV20-1 and J is TRBJ2-7, with D perhaps being TRBD1 or TRBD2 (7 bases each). The CDR3 extends over 14 amino acids. V was shortened by 6 bases and J by 2 bases, with 17 bases between the two germline ends. CDR1 and CDR2 from the germline V gene are DFQATT and SNEGSKA (reference sequence). The CDR3 DNA sequence: TGCAGTGCCCTAGGGGGCGGGGGAGCCTACGAGCAGTACTTC. Translating it yields CSALGGGGAYEQYF.

The chain joins TRBV21-1 to TRBJ2-4. TRBV21-1 is a pseudogene segment. The CDR3 length is 16 residues. The CDR3 DNA is TGTGCCAGCAGCAAAGCGCGGAGCGTTGGGGAAAACATTCAGTACTTC. Translation: CASSKARSVGENIQYF.

This chain uses TRBV29-1 with TRBJ1-4; D unresolved. The CDR3 spans 16 residues. Germline lookup yields CDR1 SQVTM and CDR2 ANQGSEA. V shed 0 bases and J shed 4 bases, with 15 bases lying between them. The CDR3 nucleotides read TGCAGCGTTGAAGAACTGGTGCGGCAGTTTAATGAAAAACTGTTTTTT. Its translation is CSVEELVRQFNEKLFF.

This rearrangement joins TRBV18 to TRBJ2-7; 8 bases are shared with TRBD1. This CDR3 comprises 14 residues. J gave up 2 bases and V 3 bases, and 3 bases lay outside the gene matches. Germline V CDR1 and CDR2: KGHSH, LQKENI. The CDR3 bases are TGTGCCAGCTCACCGGGACAGGCTACCTACGAGCAGTACTTC. The encoded protein is CASSPGQATYEQYF.